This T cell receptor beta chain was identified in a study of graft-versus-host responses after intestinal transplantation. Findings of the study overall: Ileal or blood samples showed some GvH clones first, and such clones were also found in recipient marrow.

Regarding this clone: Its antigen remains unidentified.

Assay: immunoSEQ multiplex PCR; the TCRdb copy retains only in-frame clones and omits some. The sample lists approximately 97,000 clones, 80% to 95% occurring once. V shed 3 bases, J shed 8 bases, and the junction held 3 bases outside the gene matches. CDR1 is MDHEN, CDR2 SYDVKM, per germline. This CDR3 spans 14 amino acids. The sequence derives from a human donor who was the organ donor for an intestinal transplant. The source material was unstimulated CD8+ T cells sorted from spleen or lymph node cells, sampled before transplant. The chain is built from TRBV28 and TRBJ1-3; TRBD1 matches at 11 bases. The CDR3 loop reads CASSFGDRGDTIYF. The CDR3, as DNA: TGTGCCAGCAGTTTTGGGGACAGGGGGGACACCATATATTTT.